Below are 26 T cell receptor beta chains sequenced from a single sample in a study of blood T cell repertoires in COVID-19. Clones were read by immunoSEQ multiplex PCR, and TCRdb kept only the in-frame ones, dropping some. Of about 340,000 clones in the sample, about 87% were seen once. Sequencing was carried out using peripheral blood. The receptor source for this set is a woman in her forties or fifties with COVID-19, enrolled during active disease.

The rearrangement joins TRBV14 to TRBJ1-1, with a possible D match to TRBD1 (6 bases). The CDR3 extends over 12 amino acids. V gave up 4 bases and J gave up 5 bases, with 8 bases separating them. The germline V gene has CDR1 SGHDN and CDR2 FVKESK. CDR3 bases: TGTGCCAGCAGCCCAGGGGTTACTGAAGCTTTCTTT. Translated: CASSPGVTEAFF.

The J gene is TRBJ2-7, the V gene TRBV22-1; the listed D gene, TRBD1, was not tested against the DNA. TRBV22-1 is described as a pseudogene. The CDR3 extends over 16 amino acids. DNA of the CDR3: TGTCCTGGGAGCGCACTTGACAGGGGAACGGTCTACGAGCAGTACTTC. Protein: CPGSALDRGTVYEQYF.

This chain joins TRBV27 and TRBJ1-4, with 8 bases identical to TRBD1. With V trimmed by 8 bases and J by 5 bases, 7 bases remained unmatched. The CDR3 is 14 residues long. Germline-derived CDR1 and CDR2 are MNHEY and SMNVEV (reference sequence). This CDR3 is CASRTGGWNEKLFF. The CDR3 bases are TGTGCCAGCCGTACAGGGGGGTGGAATGAAAAACTGTTTTTT.

This clone appeared once. This chain links TRBV6-2 or TRBV6-3 with TRBJ2-7, with D unclear. From germline, CDR1 is MNHEY and CDR2 SVGEGT. This CDR3 contains 13 residues. The V end lost 4 bases, the J end lost 2 bases, and 9 bases lay between the germline ends. The CDR3 spells CASSSVRPYEQYF. The DNA for the CDR3 is TGTGCCAGCAGTTCTGTCAGGCCCTACGAGCAGTACTTC.

The chain carries TRBV5-8 and TRBJ1-5; unclear D gene. V dropped 0 bases and J dropped 7 bases, with 23 bases sitting between them. CDR1 and CDR2 (germline): SGHTS, YDEGEE. The CDR3 contains 18 residues. CDR3 sequence (DNA): TGTGCCAGCAGCTTGGATGTGACTAGCGTAGGTTCCGGACAGCCCCAGCATTTT. This gives the protein CASSLDVTSVGSGQPQHF. Full variable domain (rest looked up from reference TRBV5-8 and TRBJ1-5): EAGVTQSPTHLIKTRGQQATLRCSPISGHTSVYWYQQALGLGLQFLLWYDEGEERNRGNFPPRFSGRQFPNYSSELNVNALELEDSALYLCASSLDVTSVGSGQPQHFGDGTRLSIL.

This rearrangement joins TRBV4-1 to TRBJ2-3; 13 bases map to TRBD2. V gave up 0 bases and J gave up 1 base; unmatched junction bases: 4. Germline V gives CDR1 MGHRA, CDR2 YSYEKL. The CDR3 sequence is 18 residues long. CDR3 sequence: CASSQERGLAGGTDTQYF. The CDR3 nucleotides read TGCGCCAGCAGCCAAGAAAGAGGACTAGCGGGAGGCACAGATACGCAGTATTTT.

The gene calls are TRBV3-1 (or the pseudogene TRBV3-2) and TRBJ1-2, with 8 positions matching TRBD1. The germline V gene encodes CDR1 LGHDT and CDR2 YNNKEL (reference sequence). The CDR3 spans 13 residues. V dropped 4 bases and J dropped 8; count of bases not matched to a gene: 6. CDR3 nucleotides: TGTGCCAGCAGCCCAAGCAGGGGGCGAGGCTACACCTTC. Translated: CASSPSRGRGYTF.

This clone was observed a handful of times. The rearrangement joins TRBV7-9 to TRBJ2-5; 10 bases align to TRBD2. Looked up from germline, CDR1 is SEHNR and CDR2 is FQNEAQ (reference sequence). CDR3 length: 15 amino acids. Losses at the gene ends were 3 bases for V and 5 bases for J; bases not matched to a gene: 6. The DNA for the CDR3 is TGTGCCAGCAGCTTGGATCTAGCGGGAGTTGAGACCCAGTACTTC. Its protein is CASSLDLAGVETQYF.

This rearrangement joins TRBV7-2 to TRBJ2-1; 7 positions match TRBD2. Germline V gene sequence: CDR1 SGHTA, CDR2 FQGNSA. The V gene end was trimmed by 6 bases and the J gene end by 7 bases; junction bases not matched to a gene: 12. This CDR3 is built from 15 residues. The CDR3 coding sequence is TGTGCCAGCAGACAGACTAGCTCATCTTGGAATGAGCAGTTCTTC. It encodes CASRQTSSSWNEQFF. Based on the CDR3 plus reference TRBV7-2 and TRBJ2-1, the full variable domain is GAGVSQSPSNKVTEKGKDVELRCDPISGHTALYWYRQSLGQGLEFLIYFQGNSAPDKSGLPSDRFSAERTGGSVSTLTIQRTQQEDSAVYLCASRQTSSSWNEQFFGPGTRLTVL.

In this sample, this clone turned up many times. The genes are TRBV5-8 and TRBJ2-6; 7 bases match TRBD2. V gave up 5 bases and J gave up 0 bases; unmatched junction bases: 8. CDR1 is SGHTS, CDR2 YDEGEE, per germline. The CDR3 loop spans 17 amino acids. The chain's CDR3 is CASSKASGPSGANVLTF. Written as DNA, the CDR3 is TGTGCCAGCAGTAAGGCTAGCGGTCCCTCTGGGGCCAACGTCCTGACTTTC.

This chain links TRBV2 with TRBJ2-7; 9 bases are a match to TRBD1. This CDR3 has 14 residues. V shed 7 bases, J shed 0 bases, and the junction held 4 bases outside the gene matches. Germline-derived CDR1 and CDR2 are SNHLY and FYNNEI. This CDR3 is CASIGTGISYEQYF. The CDR3 DNA follows: TGTGCCAGCATAGGGACAGGGATCTCCTACGAGCAGTACTTC.

This rearrangement joins TRBV5-1 to TRBJ2-1, with 7 bases fitting TRBD1. V lost 0 bases and J lost 3; bases outside the gene matches: 3. Germline assignment: CDR1 SGHRS and CDR2 YFSETQ. The CDR3 spans 15 residues. The chain's CDR3 is CASSLGGQIYNEQFF. CDR3 coding DNA: TGCGCCAGCAGCTTGGGGGGACAGATCTACAATGAGCAGTTCTTC.

This sequence joins TRBV6-1 and TRBJ1-5, with D perhaps TRBD1 (6 bases). The V gene lost 1 base and the J gene lost 3 bases, with 13 bases spanning the gap. Germline CDR1 MNHNS, CDR2 SASEGT. The CDR3 sequence is 16 residues long. The CDR3 reads CASSEEWTANNQPQHF. In nucleotides, the CDR3 is TGTGCCAGCAGTGAAGAATGGACAGCTAACAATCAGCCCCAGCATTTT.

The rearrangement links TRBV18 to TRBJ1-2; D may be TRBD1 (6 bases). Germline values: CDR1 KGHSH, CDR2 LQKENI. The CDR3 has 16 residues. V shed 0 bases and J shed 4 bases, with 15 bases lying between them. The CDR3 is CASSPPSTGQGYGYTF. For the CDR3, the DNA is TGTGCCAGCTCACCACCATCGACGGGACAAGGCTATGGCTACACCTTC.

V usage is TRBV5-5 and J usage is TRBJ1-1; D possibly corresponds to TRBD1 (5 bases). The CDR3 extends over 14 amino acids. The V end lost 4 bases, the J end lost 1 base, and 11 bases lay between the germline ends. Looked up from germline, CDR1 is SGHKS and CDR2 is YYEKEE (reference sequence). CDR3 in DNA: TGTGCCAGCAGCCCTTGGCAGGGGAACACTGAAGCTTTCTTT. Protein: CASSPWQGNTEAFF.

This sequence joins TRBV27 and TRBJ2-1, with TRBD2 identical over 11 bases. Germline CDR1 is MNHEY and CDR2 is SMNVEV (reference sequence). The CDR3 spans 14 residues. The trim removed 7 bases at V and 8 bases at J, leaving 7 bases unmatched. CDR3 sequence (DNA): TGTGCCAGCACTACTAGCGGGAGTCCCCATGAGCAGTTCTTC. Amino acids: CASTTSGSPHEQFF.

The chain carries TRBV6-5 and TRBJ2-5; maybe TRBD2 (6 bases). The CDR3 sequence is 14 residues long. The germline gives CDR1 MNHEY, CDR2 SVGAGI. The ends were cut back, 7 bases at V and 2 bases at J, with 14 bases in the middle. The CDR3 loop reads CASIRDSRQETQYF. Here the CDR3 DNA reads TGTGCCAGCATTCGGGACTCCAGACAAGAGACCCAGTACTTC.

This clone occurred once. The V gene is TRBV15, the J gene TRBJ2-7, with D possibly matching TRBD2 (5 bases). The V end was cut by 0 bases, the J end by 5 bases, with 14 bases between. The length of the CDR3 is 15 residues. Looked up from germline, CDR1 is LNHNV and CDR2 is YYDKDF (reference sequence). For the CDR3, the DNA is TGTGCCACCAGCAGAGATTATGATACTAGTGACGAGCAGTACTTC. Encoded protein: CATSRDYDTSDEQYF.

Many counts were recorded for this clone. This specimen includes other DNA sequences encoding the same CDR3. This sequence joins TRBV7-9 and TRBJ1-6, with TRBD1 matching 9 bases. Germline V gene sequence: CDR1 SEHNR, CDR2 FQNEAQ (reference sequence). V lost 4 bases, J lost 4 bases, and 5 bases stayed unmatched. The CDR3 runs 16 residues. CDR3 in amino acids: CASSSGQGFYNSPLHF. The CDR3 DNA reads TGTGCCAGCAGCTCGGGACAGGGTTTTTATAATTCACCCCTCCACTTT.

Only one count was recorded for this clone. This chain uses TRBV6-2 or TRBV6-3 with TRBJ2-2, with 7 positions matching TRBD2. The V and J ends lost 5 bases and 7 bases, in that order; junction bases with no gene match: 10. The germline gives CDR1 MNHEY, CDR2 SVGEGT. CDR3 length equals 15 residues. The DNA of the CDR3 is TGTGCCAGCAGTCTCAGGGCGGGAGTAAGCGGGGAGCTGTTTTTT. This codes for CASSLRAGVSGELFF.

This chain connects TRBV9 to TRBJ2-1, with 10 bases matching TRBD2. This CDR3 has 15 amino acids. Unmatched junction bases numbered 6, after V lost 0 bases and J lost 9 bases. CDR1 and CDR2 (germline): SGDLS, YYNGEE. CDR3 in DNA: TGTGCCAGCAGCGTAGCTCTAGCGGGGGCTGCTGAGCAGTTCTTC. It translates to CASSVALAGAAEQFF.

The genes are TRBV18 and TRBJ1-5; TRBD1 is a possible D gene (6 bases). Germline V lookup: CDR1 KGHSH, CDR2 LQKENI. CDR3 size: 15 residues. The V end lost 1 base, the J end lost 6 bases, and 13 bases lay between the germline ends. The CDR3 coding sequence is TGTGCCAGCTCACCACGGCACAGGGAGGGTCAGCCCCAGCATTTT. Encoded protein: CASSPRHREGQPQHF.

The rearrangement uses TRBV5-4 and TRBJ2-2, with 13 bases identical to TRBD2. The CDR3 has 17 residues. Germline trimming cut 3 bases from V and 2 bases from J; bases unmatched to any gene: 4. Germline loops: CDR1 SGHNT, CDR2 YYREEE (reference sequence). The CDR3 DNA reads TGTGCCAGCAGCTCGGGACTAGCGGGATCTAACACCGGGGAGCTGTTTTTT. As protein: CASSSGLAGSNTGELFF.

The V and J genes are TRBV10-3 and TRBJ2-3; D is unclear. The germline V and J ends were trimmed by 0 bases and 5 bases, with 6 bases remaining between them. This CDR3 has 13 residues. Germline CDR1 reads ENHRY; CDR2 reads SYGVKD. The CDR3 region is CAISESPRDTQYF. CDR3 DNA sequence: TGTGCCATCAGTGAGTCGCCGCGAGATACGCAGTATTTT.

The gene calls are TRBV19 and TRBJ1-1, with D perhaps TRBD1 (5 bases). Per the germline V gene, CDR1 is LNHDA and CDR2 is SQIVND (reference sequence). The CDR3 extends over 13 amino acids. V was clipped by 3 bases and J by 7 bases, with 12 bases between them. The CDR3 here is CASSMGRLIEAFF. Written as DNA, the CDR3 is TGTGCCAGTAGTATGGGGCGGTTGATTGAAGCTTTCTTT.

The chain has TRBV30 and TRBJ2-3, with TRBD2 matching over 11 bases. Trimming removed 1 base from V and 0 bases from J; junction bases left unmatched: 0. The CDR3 spans 15 residues. Germline CDR1 reads GTSNPN; CDR2 reads SVGIG (reference sequence). The CDR3 nucleotides are TGTGCCTGGAGTGGGACTAGCGGGAGCACAGATACGCAGTATTTT. Its protein product is CAWSGTSGSTDTQYF.